These T cell receptor beta chains were read from a single sample in a study of cytomegalovirus exposure and HLA in healthy donors. Repertoires were generated with immunoSEQ multiplex PCR, while TCRdb's copy carries only in-frame clones and drops some. Here the sample spans around 99,000 clones, around 73% being singletons. What was sequenced was PBMCs. All receptors come from a man aged 25-40 years in good health and CMV-seronegative. The CDR3 runs from the conserved cysteine through the conserved F or W. A D gene is named only where the DNA matches it firmly. Clone size is not always given. Where it is, it says once, few, many or a class for expanded clones.

few	-	TRBV27	TRBJ1-6	CASSLGANSSPLHF	TGTGCCAGCAGTTTAGGGGCCAACAGTTCACCCCTCCACTTT
-	-	TRBV10-3	TRBJ2-5	CAIRNRAETQYF	TGTGCCATCAGGAACAGGGCAGAGACCCAGTACTTC
-	-	TRBV2	TRBJ2-3	CASSVTDTQYF	TGTGCCAGCAGTGTAACAGATACGCAGTATTTT
-	-	TRBV28	TRBJ2-7	CASSLRTGRKTYEQYF	TGTGCCAGCAGTTTAAGAACAGGACGGAAGACCTACGAGCAGTACTTC
-	TRBD2	TRBV19	TRBJ2-7	CASSPHERGLDEQYF	TGTGCCAGTAGTCCCCATGAGCGGGGTCTAGACGAGCAGTACTTC
-	-	TRBV5-8	TRBJ2-1	CASSLGGSYNEQFF	TGTGCCAGCAGCTTAGGAGGTTCTTACAATGAGCAGTTCTTC
once	TRBD1	TRBV5-1	TRBJ1-1	CASSRGQGNTEAFF	TGCGCCAGCAGCCGGGGACAGGGAAACACTGAAGCTTTCTTT
once	-	TRBV27	TRBJ2-2	CASSFFLNTGELFF	TGTGCCAGCAGTTTCTTCCTCAACACCGGGGAGCTGTTTTTT
few	TRBD1	TRBV29-1	TRBJ1-2	CSVDLGGVYGYTF	TGCAGCGTTGACCTAGGGGGCGTCTATGGCTACACCTTC
-	TRBD2	TRBV18	TRBJ2-3	CASSPGLAGTDTQYF	TGTGCCAGCTCTCCAGGACTAGCGGGAACAGATACGCAGTATTTT
-	TRBD1	TRBV5-1	TRBJ1-2	CASSLGQGARGYTF	TGCGCCAGCAGCTTGGGGCAGGGGGCTCGGGGCTACACCTTC
-	-	TRBV28	TRBJ1-2	CASSPRRGYGYTF	TGTGCCAGCAGTCCCCGTCGGGGCTATGGCTACACCTTC
-	TRBD1	TRBV6-1	TRBJ1-5	CASRQTGNNQPQHF	TGTGCCAGCAGACAGACAGGGAACAATCAGCCCCAGCATTTT
-	TRBD2	TRBV19	TRBJ2-1	CASSIVALAQQFF	TGTGCCAGTAGTATTGTGGCACTAGCGCAGCAGTTCTTC
-	-	TRBV6-5	TRBJ2-2	CASSYSDTSYTGELFF	TGTGCCAGCAGTTACAGTGACACCAGTTACACCGGGGAGCTGTTTTTT
few	-	TRBV28	TRBJ2-7	CASSSKRRGYYEQYF	TGTGCCAGCAGTTCGAAAAGGCGGGGTTACTACGAGCAGTACTTC
-	-	TRBV7-2	TRBJ2-7	CASSLHSYEQYF	TGTGCCAGCAGCTTACACTCCTACGAGCAGTACTTC
-	TRBD1	TRBV7-9	TRBJ2-7	CASSGDSPYEQYF	TGTGCCAGCAGCGGGGACAGCCCCTACGAGCAGTACTTC
-	-	TRBV27	TRBJ2-5	CASGPSSTQYF	TGTGCCAGTGGCCCGTCTAGCACCCAGTACTTC
-	-	TRBV27	TRBJ2-7	CASSWRGYEQYF	TGTGCCAGCAGTTGGCGGGGCTACGAGCAGTACTTC
-	TRBD1	TRBV19	TRBJ2-1	CASSIGTGDIPKGEQFF	TGTGCCAGTAGTATTGGGACAGGGGATATCCCTAAGGGTGAGCAGTTCTTC
-	-	TRBV4-1	TRBJ1-1	CASSQASRGGTEAFF	TGCGCCAGCAGCCAAGCTTCCAGGGGAGGGACTGAAGCTTTCTTT